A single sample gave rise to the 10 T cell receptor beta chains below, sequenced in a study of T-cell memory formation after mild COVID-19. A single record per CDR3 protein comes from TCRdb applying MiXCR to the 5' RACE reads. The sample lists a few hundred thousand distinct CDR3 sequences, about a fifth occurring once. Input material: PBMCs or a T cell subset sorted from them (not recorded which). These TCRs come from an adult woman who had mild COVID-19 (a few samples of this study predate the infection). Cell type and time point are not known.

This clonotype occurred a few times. DNA of the CDR3: TGTGCCAGCAGCCACCGGGACAAGGCCCTCTCCGGGGCTGAAGCTTTCTTT. It codes for CASSHRDKALSGAEAFF. This chain uses TRBV7-2 with TRBJ1-1; weak D call: TRBD1 (6 bases). V was shortened by 5 bases and J by 6 bases, with 25 bases between the two germline ends. Germline assignment: CDR1 SGHTA and CDR2 FQGNSA. There are 17 residues in the CDR3.

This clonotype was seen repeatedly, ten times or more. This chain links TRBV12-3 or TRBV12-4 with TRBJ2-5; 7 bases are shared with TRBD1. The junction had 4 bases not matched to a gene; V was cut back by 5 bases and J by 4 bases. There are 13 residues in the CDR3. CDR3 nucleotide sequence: TGTGCCAGCAGTGGAAGACAGGGAGAGACCCAGTACTTC. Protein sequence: CASSGRQGETQYF.

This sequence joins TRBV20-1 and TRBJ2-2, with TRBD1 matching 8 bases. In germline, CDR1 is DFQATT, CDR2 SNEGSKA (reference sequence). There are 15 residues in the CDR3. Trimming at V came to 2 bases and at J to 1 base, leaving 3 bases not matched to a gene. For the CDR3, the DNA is TGCAGTGCTAGACCCAGGGGGCAGAACACCGGGGAGCTGTTTTTT. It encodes CSARPRGQNTGELFF.

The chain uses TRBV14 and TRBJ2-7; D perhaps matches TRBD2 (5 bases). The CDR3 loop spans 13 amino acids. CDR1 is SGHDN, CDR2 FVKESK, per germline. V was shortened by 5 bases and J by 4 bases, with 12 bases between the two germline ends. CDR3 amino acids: CASSFGVGYEQYF. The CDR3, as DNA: TGTGCCAGCAGCTTCGGGGTTGGTTACGAGCAGTACTTC.

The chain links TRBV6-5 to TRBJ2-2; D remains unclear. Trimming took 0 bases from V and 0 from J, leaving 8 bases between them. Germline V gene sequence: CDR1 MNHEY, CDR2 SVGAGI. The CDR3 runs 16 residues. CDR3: CASSYSRRTNTGELFF. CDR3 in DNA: TGTGCCAGCAGTTACTCTCGGCGGACGAACACCGGGGAGCTGTTTTTT.

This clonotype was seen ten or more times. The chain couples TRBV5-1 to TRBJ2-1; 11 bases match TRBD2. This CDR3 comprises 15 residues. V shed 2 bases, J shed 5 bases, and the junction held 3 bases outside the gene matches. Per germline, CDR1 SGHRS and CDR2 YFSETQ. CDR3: CASSFGTSGNNEQFF. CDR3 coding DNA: TGCGCCAGCAGCTTCGGGACTAGCGGAAACAATGAGCAGTTCTTC.

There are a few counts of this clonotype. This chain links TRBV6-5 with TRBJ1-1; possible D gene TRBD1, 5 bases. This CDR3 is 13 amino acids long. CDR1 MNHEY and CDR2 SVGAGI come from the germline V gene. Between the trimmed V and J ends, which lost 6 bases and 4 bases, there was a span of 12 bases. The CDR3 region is CASRGLFGTEAFF. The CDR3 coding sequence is TGTGCCAGCAGGGGACTCTTTGGCACTGAAGCTTTCTTT.

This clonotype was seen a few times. The CDR3 coding sequence is TGTGCCTGGGCGGGACTGGAGCAGTTCTTC. Protein: CAWAGLEQFF. J is TRBJ2-1 and V is TRBV30; perhaps TRBD2 as D (6 bases). Germline CDR1 reads GTSNPN; CDR2 reads SVGIG (reference sequence). Between the trimmed V and J ends, which lost 5 bases and 10 bases, there was a span of 9 bases. This CDR3 is built from 10 residues.

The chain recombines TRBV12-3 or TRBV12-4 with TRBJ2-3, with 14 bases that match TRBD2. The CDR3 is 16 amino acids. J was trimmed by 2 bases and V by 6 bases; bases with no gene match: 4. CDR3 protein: CASSRGLAGDTDTQYF. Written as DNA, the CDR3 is TGTGCCAGCAGCCGGGGACTAGCGGGAGACACAGATACGCAGTATTTT.

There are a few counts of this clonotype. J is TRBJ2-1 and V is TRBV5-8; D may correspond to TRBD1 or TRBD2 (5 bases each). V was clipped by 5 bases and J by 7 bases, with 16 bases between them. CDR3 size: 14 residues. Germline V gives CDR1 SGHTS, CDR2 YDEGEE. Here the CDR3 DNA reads TGTGCCAGCAGTGGGACCCCCTCGGGGAATGAGCAGTTCTTC. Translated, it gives CASSGTPSGNEQFF.